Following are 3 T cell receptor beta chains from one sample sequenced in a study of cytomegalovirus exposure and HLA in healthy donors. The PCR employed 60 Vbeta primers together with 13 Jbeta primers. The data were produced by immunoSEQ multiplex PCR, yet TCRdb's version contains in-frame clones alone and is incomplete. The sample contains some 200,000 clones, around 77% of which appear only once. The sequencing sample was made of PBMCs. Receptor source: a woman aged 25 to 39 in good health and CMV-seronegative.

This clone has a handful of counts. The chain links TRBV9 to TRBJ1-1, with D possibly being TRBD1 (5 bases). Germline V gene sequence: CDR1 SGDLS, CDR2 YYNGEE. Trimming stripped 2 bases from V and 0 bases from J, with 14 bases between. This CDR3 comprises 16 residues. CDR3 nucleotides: TGTGCCAGCAGCGTGGGGGGGGGATTGATGAACACTGAAGCTTTCTTT. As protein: CASSVGGGLMNTEAFF.

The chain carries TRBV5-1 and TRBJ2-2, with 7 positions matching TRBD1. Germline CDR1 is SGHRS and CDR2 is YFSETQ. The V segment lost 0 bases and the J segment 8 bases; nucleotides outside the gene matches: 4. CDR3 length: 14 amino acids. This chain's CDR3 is CASSLENRGGELFF. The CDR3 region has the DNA TGCGCCAGCAGCTTGGAAAACAGGGGAGGGGAGCTGTTTTTT.

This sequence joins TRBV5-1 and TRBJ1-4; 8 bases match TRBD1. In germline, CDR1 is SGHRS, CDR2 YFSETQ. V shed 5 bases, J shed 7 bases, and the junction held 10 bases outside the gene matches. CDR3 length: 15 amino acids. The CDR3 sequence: CASSSIGTGGEKLFF. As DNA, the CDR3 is TGCGCCAGCAGTTCGATTGGGACAGGAGGTGAAAAACTGTTTTTT.